This T cell receptor (beta chain) was identified in a study of blood T cell repertoires in COVID-19. As for the study in general: T cells, B-cell-depleted T cells, or PBMCs provided the cDNA or gDNA that served as material.

Germline V CDR1 and CDR2: SGHRS, YFSETQ. The CDR3 consists of 15 residues. V was clipped by 0 bases and J by 0 bases, with 7 bases between them. As processed by the authors: Amplified reference gene primers provided the basis for estimating nucleated cell counts. Libraries were prepared by immunoSEQ multiplex PCR; TCRdb keeps only in-frame clonotypes and omits some of them. Clonal size and the V and J genes are those of that table, whereas D and trimming came from the DNA. This sample yields some 28,000 clones, of which 84% are seen a single time; around a sixth belongs to the top ten. The receptor was isolated from a man aged 65-85 years with active COVID-19. The gene calls are TRBV5-1 and TRBJ1-3; D call uncertain. Input material: peripheral blood. CDR3: CASSLAGSSGNTIYF. CDR3 coding DNA: TGCGCCAGCAGCTTGGCCGGTTCCTCTGGAAACACCATATATTTT.